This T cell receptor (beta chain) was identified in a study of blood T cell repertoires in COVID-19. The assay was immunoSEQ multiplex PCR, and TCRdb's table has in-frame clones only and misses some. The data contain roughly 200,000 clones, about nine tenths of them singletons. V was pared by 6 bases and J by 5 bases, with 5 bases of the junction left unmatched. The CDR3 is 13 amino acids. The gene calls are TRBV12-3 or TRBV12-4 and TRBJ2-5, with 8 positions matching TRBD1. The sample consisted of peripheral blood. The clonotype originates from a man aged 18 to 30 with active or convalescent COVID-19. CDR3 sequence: CASSLTGAETQYF. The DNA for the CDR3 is TGTGCCAGCAGCTTGACAGGGGCGGAGACCCAGTACTTC.